Below, 25 T cell receptor beta chains from the same sample are listed, as sequenced in a study of cytomegalovirus exposure and HLA in healthy donors. Only in-frame clones appear in the TCRdb table, and some are missing; sequencing was by immunoSEQ multiplex PCR. This sample has under 200,000 clones; 86% occur once, and the top ten carry 2% to 2.5%. The material sequenced was PBMCs. These TCRs come from a woman between 18 and 29 years old in good health and CMV-seronegative.

CDR3 nucleotides: TGTGCCAGCAGCTTGGCCGCAGGGACAGGGGGGCACAATGAGCAGTTCTTC. As protein: CASSLAAGTGGHNEQFF. The chain uses TRBV7-9 and TRBJ2-1, with TRBD1 matching over 11 bases. The germline CDR1 and CDR2 sequences are SEHNR and FQNEAQ (reference sequence). The junction had 9 bases not matched to a gene; V was cut back by 3 bases and J by 5 bases. The CDR3 has 17 amino acids.

CDR3 DNA: TGTGCCAGCAGACCGCGGGGTAATACAGGGGGCTGGGGCTATGGCTACACCTTC. Encoded protein: CASRPRGNTGGWGYGYTF. This rearrangement joins TRBV27 to TRBJ1-2, with 9 positions matching TRBD1. This CDR3 spans 18 amino acids. V lost 6 bases, J lost 4 bases, and 18 bases stayed unmatched. Germline V lookup: CDR1 MNHEY, CDR2 SMNVEV (reference sequence).

This chain uses TRBV4-3 with TRBJ2-2, with D uncertain. Germline V CDR1 and CDR2: LGHNA, YSLEER. The CDR3 runs 13 residues. Trimming left V 0 bases short and J 7 bases short, with 6 bases between. The CDR3 sequence: CASSQEAYGELFF. Written as DNA, the CDR3 is TGCGCCAGCAGCCAAGAGGCTTACGGGGAGCTGTTTTTT.

This chain joins TRBV9 and TRBJ1-2, with 9 bases identical to TRBD1. Per germline, CDR1 SGDLS and CDR2 YYNGEE. The J segment lost 5 bases and the V segment lost 2 bases, leaving 13 bases of the junction unmatched. This CDR3 is built from 17 residues. Here the CDR3 DNA reads TGTGCCAGCAGCGTGGGCGGGACAGGGACAGCCCAATATGGCTACACCTTC. Protein sequence: CASSVGGTGTAQYGYTF.

This chain uses TRBV11-2 with TRBJ2-7; unclear D gene. The V gene lost 0 bases and the J gene lost 2 bases, with 8 bases spanning the gap. Germline V lookup: CDR1 SGHAT, CDR2 FQNNGV. The CDR3 is 14 amino acids. The CDR3 nucleotides read TGTGCCAGCAGCTTAGAACCAGAACCCTACGAGCAGTACTTC. Amino acids: CASSLEPEPYEQYF.

V usage is TRBV27 and J usage is TRBJ1-4; D might be TRBD1 (6 bases). Germline CDR1 reads MNHEY; CDR2 reads SMNVEV (reference sequence). The CDR3 has 14 amino acids. V dropped 5 bases and J dropped 5 bases, with 12 bases sitting between them. The CDR3 DNA is TGTGCCAGCAGTATTCCAGGGGCCAATGAAAAACTGTTTTTT. This gives the protein CASSIPGANEKLFF. The complete variable domain, with remaining parts taken from reference TRBV27 and TRBJ1-4, reads EAQVTQNPRYLITVTGKKLTVTCSQNMNHEYMSWYRQDPGLGLRQIYYSMNVEVTDKGDVPEGYKVSRKEKRNFPLILESPSPNQTSLYFCASSIPGANEKLFFGSGTQLSVL.

The rearrangement joins TRBV15 to TRBJ1-2, with a possible D match to TRBD1 (5 bases). The V gene's germline CDR1 is LNHNV and CDR2 YYDKDF (reference sequence). The CDR3 extends over 13 amino acids. Between the trimmed V and J ends, which lost 1 base and 5 bases, there was a span of 8 bases. The DNA for the CDR3 is TGTGCCACCAGCAGAGCGGCAGGGTATGGCTACACCTTC. Translated: CATSRAAGYGYTF.

The chain is built from TRBV6-5 and TRBJ1-1; 12 bases agree with TRBD1. CDR3 length equals 16 residues. The germline V gene encodes CDR1 MNHEY and CDR2 SVGAGI. Trimming removed 2 bases from V and 6 bases from J; junction bases left unmatched: 7. This CDR3 reads CASSYLAGTGGAEAFF. As DNA, the CDR3 is TGTGCCAGCAGTTACCTCGCCGGGACAGGGGGCGCTGAAGCTTTCTTT.

Many counts were recorded for this clone. The V and J genes are TRBV18 and TRBJ1-5; perhaps TRBD1 as D (5 bases). The CDR3 length is 15 residues. Germline V gene lookup returns CDR1 KGHSH and CDR2 LQKENI. Trimming removed 4 bases at V and 0 bases at J, with 10 bases between. The CDR3: CASSQQEYSNQPQHF. In DNA, the CDR3 is TGTGCCAGCTCACAACAGGAGTATAGCAATCAGCCCCAGCATTTT. Full variable domain (rest looked up from reference TRBV18 and TRBJ1-5): NAGVMQNPRHLVRRRGQEARLRCSPMKGHSHVYWYRQLPEEGLKFMVYLQKENIIDESGMPKERFSAEFPKEGPSILRIQQVVRGDSAAYFCASSQQEYSNQPQHFGDGTRLSIL.

The chain has TRBV19 and TRBJ2-1; D may be TRBD2 (7 bases). The CDR3 has 13 amino acids. Germline V gene data show CDR1 as LNHDA and CDR2 as SQIVND (reference sequence). V was trimmed by 4 bases and J by 6 bases, leaving 10 bases between them. CDR3 bases: TGTGCCAGTAGTAACCGGGGGGCCAATGAGCAGTTCTTC. It specifies CASSNRGANEQFF.

V usage is TRBV10-3 and J usage is TRBJ2-1, with D possibly being TRBD2 (6 bases). CDR1 and CDR2 (germline): ENHRY, SYGVKD. V gave up 6 bases and J gave up 3 bases, with 6 bases separating them. This CDR3 has 12 residues. This CDR3 is CAISGSYNEQFF. The CDR3 DNA follows: TGTGCCATCAGCGGGAGCTACAATGAGCAGTTCTTC.

This clone came up a few times. The chain employs TRBV5-6 and TRBJ2-3; TRBD1 matches at 10 bases. After removal of 4 bases from V and 2 bases from J, the junction contained 10 bases not matched to a gene. The CDR3 extends over 17 amino acids. Looked up from germline, CDR1 is SGHDT and CDR2 is YYEEEE. CDR3: CASSLPGTGAVTDTQYF. DNA of the CDR3: TGTGCCAGCAGCCTACCCGGGACAGGGGCCGTCACAGATACGCAGTATTTT.

CDR3 residues: CASRGTGGNQPQHF. In DNA form, the CDR3 reads TGCGCCAGCAGGGGGACAGGGGGAAATCAGCCCCAGCATTTT. This sequence joins TRBV10-2 and TRBJ1-5; TRBD1 aligns across 11 bases. The V segment lost 6 bases and the J segment 4 bases; nucleotides outside the gene matches: 2. The CDR3 covers 14 residues. Germline V CDR1 and CDR2: WSHSY, SAAADI.

The chain combines TRBV4-1 with TRBJ1-1; D gene ambiguous. V lost 5 bases to trimming and J lost 0 bases, with 13 bases between them. CDR1 MGHRA and CDR2 YSYEKL come from the germline V gene. The CDR3 spans 15 residues. The DNA for the CDR3 is TGCGCCAGCAGCAAATCCCCCGGTCTGAACACTGAAGCTTTCTTT. Translation: CASSKSPGLNTEAFF.

The chain uses TRBV29-1 and TRBJ1-1; D unresolved. CDR1 and CDR2 (germline): SQVTM, ANQGSEA. The CDR3 is 16 amino acids. V lost 6 bases to trimming and J lost 1 base, with 21 bases between them. The CDR3 DNA is TGCAGCGTCGCCGACTTTGGAAGGAGGAAGAACACTGAAGCTTTCTTT. This translates into CSVADFGRRKNTEAFF.

The J gene is TRBJ1-1, the V gene TRBV5-8, with a weak D call TRBD1 (5 bases). CDR1 and CDR2 from the germline V gene are SGHTS and YDEGEE. This CDR3 is 13 amino acids long. The V end was cut by 6 bases, the J end by 5 bases, with 14 bases between. The CDR3 region is CASTLPPGTEAFF. The CDR3 nucleotides read TGTGCCAGCACCCTTCCCCCAGGGACTGAAGCTTTCTTT.

This clone is a singleton in its sample. The chain combines TRBV2 with TRBJ1-3; possible D gene TRBD1, 5 bases. The CDR3 is made up of 15 amino acids. V shed 8 bases and J shed 8 bases, with 22 bases lying between them. Germline CDR1 and CDR2: SNHLY and FYNNEI. CDR3 amino acids: CASGGVSVVEDTIYF. CDR3 DNA sequence: TGTGCCAGCGGGGGGGTATCCGTGGTGGAAGACACCATATATTTT.

This clone showed up just a few times. The rearrangement joins TRBV6-1 to TRBJ1-2, with no clear D. Germline CDR1 MNHNS, CDR2 SASEGT. This CDR3 is 13 amino acids long. V was clipped by 6 bases and J by 2 bases, with 10 bases between them. The CDR3 loop reads CASSRDINYGYTF. As DNA, the CDR3 is TGTGCCAGCAGCCGAGACATAAACTATGGCTACACCTTC.

V usage is TRBV7-6 and J usage is TRBJ2-3; 9 bases are a match to TRBD1. The J segment lost 1 base and the V segment lost 1 base, leaving 18 bases of the junction unmatched. Germline lookup yields CDR1 SGHVS and CDR2 FNYEAQ. The CDR3 contains 21 residues. The chain's CDR3 is CASSLGAGTGNYQKGTDTQYF. The CDR3 DNA sequence: TGTGCCAGCAGCTTAGGCGCCGGGACAGGGAATTATCAAAAGGGCACAGATACGCAGTATTTT.

This clone appeared a single time. The chain recombines TRBV10-1 with TRBJ2-5, with D possibly matching TRBD2 (5 bases). The CDR3 spans 13 residues. The ends were cut back, 3 bases at V and 2 bases at J, with 7 bases in the middle. Germline V lookup: CDR1 WNHNN, CDR2 SYGVQD (reference sequence). This CDR3 is CASSDGGQETQYF. The CDR3 DNA reads as TGCGCCAGCAGTGACGGCGGGCAAGAGACCCAGTACTTC.

The gene calls are TRBV5-1 and TRBJ1-3; 11 nucleotides match TRBD1. Germline V gene lookup returns CDR1 SGHRS and CDR2 YFSETQ. V lost 2 bases, J lost 6 bases, and 10 bases stayed unmatched. CDR3 size: 17 residues. Here the CDR3 reads CASSFLDGTGGENTIYF. CDR3 coding DNA: TGCGCCAGCAGCTTTCTCGACGGGACAGGGGGTGAAAACACCATATATTTT.

CDR3 loop: CAWALLRYEQYF. The CDR3 region has the DNA TGTGCCTGGGCCCTCCTACGCTACGAGCAGTACTTC. The V gene is TRBV30, the J gene TRBJ2-7; D unclear. V gave up 5 bases and J gave up 3 bases, with 11 bases separating them. Germline assignment: CDR1 GTSNPN and CDR2 SVGIG (reference sequence). The CDR3 length is 12 residues.

The V gene is TRBV11-2, the J gene TRBJ2-3; TRBD2 agrees at 8 bases. The CDR3 extends over 16 amino acids. V shed 2 bases, J shed 2 bases, and the junction held 6 bases outside the gene matches. Germline V CDR1 and CDR2: SGHAT, FQNNGV. CDR3 sequence: CASSLIAGGITDTQYF. DNA of the CDR3: TGTGCCAGCAGCTTAATTGCGGGAGGTATCACAGATACGCAGTATTTT. Full variable domain (remainder filled in from reference TRBV11-2 and TRBJ2-3): EAGVAQSPRYKIIEKRQSVAFWCNPISGHATLYWYQQILGQGPKLLIQFQNNGVVDDSQLPKDRFSAERLKGVDSTLKIQPAKLEDSAVYLCASSLIAGGITDTQYFGPGTRLTVL.

This chain joins TRBV5-6 and TRBJ2-7; the match to TRBD2 covers 13 bases. Trimming removed 4 bases from V and 6 bases from J; junction bases left unmatched: 7. Germline CDR1 is SGHDT and CDR2 is YYEEEE. This CDR3 contains 15 residues. CDR3 nucleotides: TGTGCCAGCAGCACGGGACTAGCGGGATTTCGCGAGCAGTACTTC. Translated: CASSTGLAGFREQYF.

This clone appeared once. V is TRBV12-5 and J is TRBJ2-7; D is unresolved. Deletions cut 8 bases from V and 2 bases from J, with 10 bases between. Germline V gives CDR1 LGHNT, CDR2 FRNRAP. This CDR3 has 12 residues. The CDR3 bases are TGTGCTAGTAGTACAGACACCTACGAGCAGTACTTC. Translating it yields CASSTDTYEQYF.